These 26 T cell receptor beta chains came from one sample sequenced in a study of kidney transplant recipient with SARS-CoV-2 infection. TCRdb called the reads again in MiXCR, with one record for every CDR3 protein. The sample lists 250,000 or so distinct CDR3 sequences; 25% to 35% were seen once. The material sequenced was a blood sample, taken at baseline and on day 111 from a kidney transplant recipient. These receptors were obtained from a male patient aged 25-45 years who had COVID-19 and was a kidney transplant recipient. Some T cells may be transferred from the graft donor.

Of note for this clonotype: Relative to the germline gene, one junction end is altered; a read error may explain this. The J gene is TRBJ1-1, the V gene TRBV24-1; no definite D call. CDR1 and CDR2 (germline): KGHDR, SFDVKD. This CDR3 region has 13 residues. The CDR3 sequence is CATRSGPNTEAFF. As DNA, the CDR3 is TGTGCTACCAGGTCCGGACCGAACACTGAAGCTTTCTTT.

This clonotype appeared many times. V is TRBV20-1 and J is TRBJ1-5; TRBD1 matches at 7 bases. The CDR3 consists of 13 residues. V trimming: 6 bases; J trimming: 5 bases; junction bases outside the gene matches: 7. Per the germline V gene, CDR1 is DFQATT and CDR2 is SNEGSKA (reference sequence). The CDR3 DNA follows: TGCAGTGCCCCCCGACAGGGAGATCAGCCCCAGCATTTT. It codes for CSAPRQGDQPQHF.

This clonotype was seen many times. The V call is TRBV11-2, the J call TRBJ2-1; 7 nucleotides line up with TRBD2. CDR3 length: 13 amino acids. Looked up from germline, CDR1 is SGHAT and CDR2 is FQNNGV. Trimming took 0 bases from V and 10 from J; bases not matched to a gene: 3. CDR3 DNA sequence: TGTGCCAGCAGCTTAGACATCGGGGGGGAGCAGTTCTTC. This encodes CASSLDIGGEQFF. Drawing the rest from reference TRBV11-2 and TRBJ2-1, the complete variable domain is EAGVAQSPRYKIIEKRQSVAFWCNPISGHATLYWYQQILGQGPKLLIQFQNNGVVDDSQLPKDRFSAERLKGVDSTLKIQPAKLEDSAVYLCASSLDIGGEQFFGPGTRLTVL.

This clonotype was seen ten or more times. The V and J genes are TRBV6-5 and TRBJ1-6; D is unresolved. Germline CDR1 reads MNHEY; CDR2 reads SVGAGI. The V end was cut by 6 bases, the J end by 0 bases, with 9 bases between. The CDR3 consists of 15 residues. The CDR3 nucleotides are TGTGCCAGCAGACGAGAGAGCTCCTATAATTCACCCCTCCACTTT. Encoded protein: CASRRESSYNSPLHF.

This clonotype has a count of ten or more. V and J are TRBV3-1 and TRBJ1-1; D remains unclear. With 6 bases removed from V and 1 base from J, the gap between germline ends came to 18 bases. This CDR3 contains 16 residues. Germline CDR1 and CDR2: LGHDT and YNNKEL (reference sequence). CDR3 nucleotides: TGTGCCAGCAGTCCCCGGACCGAGACCGAGAACACTGAAGCTTTCTTT. Protein: CASSPRTETENTEAFF.

In this sample, this clonotype turned up a few times. A clone one base away is much larger, so this may be a read error. The J gene is TRBJ1-5, the V gene TRBV28, with a possible D match to TRBD1 (5 bases). The CDR3 sequence is 17 residues long. The ends were cut back, 6 bases at V and 2 bases at J, with 20 bases in the middle. Germline V gives CDR1 MDHEN, CDR2 SYDVKM. Here the CDR3 reads CASRSPRSGGGNQPQHF. The CDR3 bases are TGTGCCAGCAGATCTCCGAGGTCCGGGGGGGGCAATCAGCCCCAGCATTTT.

This clonotype was counted many times. The chain recombines TRBV11-1 with TRBJ2-7; TRBD2 matches 11 bases. Germline trimming cut 4 bases from V and 4 bases from J; bases unmatched to any gene: 3. Germline lookup yields CDR1 SGHAT and CDR2 FQDESV (reference sequence). The CDR3 extends over 14 amino acids. CDR3 DNA: TGTGCCAGCAGCTCACGGACTAGCGGGTACGAGCAGTACTTC. It yields the protein CASSSRTSGYEQYF.

Points on this clonotype: A much larger clone differs by one base, so this may be a read error. The J gene is TRBJ2-4, the V gene TRBV12-3 or TRBV12-4; TRBD2 is a possible D gene (6 bases). The end of the DNA is better explained by TRBJ2-6, so the J call may be wrong. The CDR3 has 14 residues. CDR3 in DNA: TGTGCCAGCAGTCCTCGGGCGGGAGCCAACGTCCTGACTTTC. It is translated as CASSPRAGANVLTF.

Ten or more counts support this clonotype. In nucleotides, the CDR3 is TGTGCCAGCACTACGCCTAGTCTGGACTCCAACACCATATATTTT. It translates to CASTTPSLDSNTIYF. This chain uses TRBV28 with TRBJ1-3; no reliable D call. The V gene lost 7 bases and the J gene lost 7 bases, with 20 bases spanning the gap. The CDR3 contains 15 residues. Germline values: CDR1 MDHEN, CDR2 SYDVKM.

This clonotype was seen repeatedly, ten times or more. The CDR3 DNA sequence: TGCGCCAGCAGCCAAGACAGGGGACGGGAAAAACTGTTTTTT. Translation: CASSQDRGREKLFF. The rearrangement joins TRBV4-3 to TRBJ1-4; D may be TRBD1 (6 bases). V dropped 0 bases and J dropped 8 bases, with 10 bases sitting between them. Germline CDR1 reads LGHNA; CDR2 reads YSLEER. The CDR3 is 14 residues long.

This clonotype has just a few counts. A much larger clone lies one base from this, so it may be a read error. This CDR3 reads CASSSGQGGHGQYF. The CDR3 nucleotides read TGTGCCAGCAGTTCGGGACAGGGCGGCCACGGGCAGTACTTC. The genes are TRBV6-5 and TRBJ2-7; 9 bases map to TRBD1. V lost 4 bases to trimming and J lost 9 bases; unmatched junction nucleotides: 10. From germline, CDR1 is MNHEY and CDR2 SVGAGI. The CDR3 totals 14 residues.

Many counts were recorded for this clonotype. The rearrangement uses TRBV18 and TRBJ1-1, with D perhaps TRBD1 (6 bases). The CDR3 sequence is 17 residues long. With 3 bases removed from V and 1 base from J, the gap between germline ends came to 18 bases. In germline, CDR1 is KGHSH, CDR2 LQKENI. The CDR3 bases are TGTGCCAGCTCACCGAGGACGAACAGGGATGGGAACACTGAAGCTTTCTTT. Residues: CASSPRTNRDGNTEAFF.

In this sample, this clonotype turned up many times. The chain uses TRBV20-1 and TRBJ2-7; D is perhaps TRBD1 (6 bases). V was cut by 5 bases and J by 4 bases, with 18 bases left in between. This CDR3 region has 14 residues. Germline values: CDR1 DFQATT, CDR2 SNEGSKA (reference sequence). CDR3 loop: CSAPRGGPRYEQYF. The DNA for the CDR3 is TGCAGTGCTCCCAGGGGTGGCCCTCGGTACGAGCAGTACTTC.

Comments on this clonotype: Its ends do not fully match the called genes, so a read error is possible. The V gene is TRBV20-1, the J gene TRBJ2-5; 10 nucleotides agree with TRBD2. CDR3 length: 15 amino acids. CDR1 and CDR2 from the germline V gene are DFQATT and SNEGSKA (reference sequence). This CDR3 is CSAQEPSGSQEIQYF. DNA for the CDR3: TGCAGTGCCCAAGAACCTAGCGGGAGCCAAGAGATCCAGTACTTC.

The chain combines TRBV5-4 with TRBJ1-2; D is uncertain. V was pared by 7 bases and J by 7 bases, with 26 bases between. This CDR3 region has 16 residues. Germline loops: CDR1 SGHNT, CDR2 YYREEE (reference sequence). CDR3 residues: CASLVCVPGKTCGYTF. Written as DNA, the CDR3 is TGTGCCAGCTTGGTGTGCGTACCAGGAAAGACCTGTGGCTACACCTTC.

Comment on this clonotype: It may be a read error: a sequence one base away is much more abundant. This chain connects TRBV7-9 to TRBJ2-2; 13 nucleotides agree with TRBD2. There are 15 residues in the CDR3. The germline gives CDR1 SEHNR, CDR2 FQNEAQ (reference sequence). Trimming removed 5 bases from V and 4 bases from J; junction bases left unmatched: 1. The CDR3 protein is CASSGLAGVTGELFF. CDR3 DNA sequence: TGTGCCAGCAGCGGACTAGCGGGGGTCACCGGGGAGCTGTTTTTT. Complete variable domain (other parts from reference TRBV7-9 and TRBJ2-2): DTGVSQNPRHKITKRGQNVTFRCDPISEHNRLYWYRQTLGQGPEFLTYFQNEAQLEKSRLLSDRFSAERPKGSFSTLEIQRTEQGDSAMYLCASSGLAGVTGELFFGEGSRLTVL.

This clonotype was found many times. V is TRBV10-3 and J is TRBJ2-7; unclear D gene. The ends were cut back, 10 bases at V and 0 bases at J, with 10 bases in the middle. This CDR3 is 12 amino acids long. Germline loops: CDR1 ENHRY, CDR2 SYGVKD. The CDR3 DNA sequence: TGTGCCACAAAATCCAGCTCCTACGAGCAGTACTTC. Protein product: CATKSSSYEQYF.

This clonotype was seen many times. CDR3 protein: CASSITGEAFF. DNA for the CDR3: TGTGCCAGTAGTATTACGGGGGAAGCTTTCTTT. The chain links TRBV19 to TRBJ1-1; D gene ambiguous. The V gene lost 3 bases and the J gene lost 8 bases, with 7 bases spanning the gap. The CDR3 is 11 residues long. Per germline, CDR1 LNHDA and CDR2 SQIVND (reference sequence).

The table lists this clonotype with many counts. The CDR3 DNA reads TGTGCCAGCAGTCCATACCTCACTCTCACCTACAATGAGCAGTTCTTC. Its protein is CASSPYLTLTYNEQFF. The chain has TRBV6-5 and TRBJ2-1; the D is unclear. There are 16 residues in the CDR3. The V gene lost 5 bases and the J gene lost 2 bases, with 16 bases spanning the gap. Germline values: CDR1 MNHEY, CDR2 SVGAGI.

Concerning this clonotype itself: A much more abundant neighbour one base away suggests this may be a read error. The chain links TRBV28 to TRBJ2-7; 7 bases are a match to TRBD2. V lost 4 bases and J lost 3; bases outside the gene matches: 6. The germline gives CDR1 MDHEN, CDR2 SYDVKM. The CDR3 has 14 amino acids. CDR3 coding DNA: TGTGCCAGCAGTTGGGCCGGGACTAACTACGAGCAGTACTTC. Translation: CASSWAGTNYEQYF.

About this clonotype itself: This may come from a read error, since a much larger clone is one base off. This chain uses TRBV6-5 with TRBJ2-6, with TRBD1 as a possible D gene (5 bases). Germline assignment: CDR1 MNHEY and CDR2 SVGAGI. CDR3 length: 15 residues. Trimming took off 5 bases at V and 8 bases at J, with 16 bases between the two ends. CDR3 protein: CASSVRYRISNVLTF. CDR3 nucleotide sequence: TGTGCCAGCAGTGTACGGTACAGGATTTCCAACGTCCTGACTTTC.

This clonotype was observed many times. This rearrangement joins TRBV27 to TRBJ1-4; 9 bases agree with TRBD1. With 6 bases clipped from V and 1 base from J, the junction kept 9 bases outside the gene matches. The CDR3 is 17 amino acids. The germline CDR1 and CDR2 sequences are MNHEY and SMNVEV (reference sequence). The CDR3 here is CASRKTGTGRTNEKLFF. In DNA form, the CDR3 reads TGTGCCAGCAGAAAAACCGGGACAGGGAGAACTAATGAAAAACTGTTTTTT.

This clonotype was found many times. The gene calls are TRBV7-8 and TRBJ1-6, with 11 bases that match TRBD1. In germline, CDR1 is SGHVS, CDR2 FQNEAQ. This CDR3 contains 15 residues. The trim removed 4 bases at V and 8 bases at J, leaving 4 bases unmatched. CDR3 nucleotide sequence: TGTGCCAGCAGCTCTGTGGACAGGGGGCATTCACCCCTCCACTTT. Its translation: CASSSVDRGHSPLHF.

A word on this clonotype: A single base separates this from a much larger clone, so it may be a read error. This chain links TRBV7-2 with TRBJ2-7; unclear D gene. This CDR3 comprises 16 residues. The V gene's germline CDR1 is SGHTA and CDR2 FQGNSA. Trimming removed 1 base from V and 0 bases from J, with 13 bases in between. CDR3 residues: CASSLECLWSSYEQYF. CDR3 coding DNA: TGTGCCAGCAGCTTAGAGTGCCTTTGGAGCTCCTACGAGCAGTACTTC.

This clonotype showed up many times. The gene calls are TRBV10-3 and TRBJ2-7, with D possibly matching TRBD2 (5 bases). This CDR3 contains 15 residues. Looked up from germline, CDR1 is ENHRY and CDR2 is SYGVKD. The ends were cut back, 2 bases at V and 0 bases at J, with 11 bases in the middle. In DNA form, the CDR3 reads TGTGCCATCAGTGAGGAGGGATCCCGCTCCTACGAGCAGTACTTC. This codes for CAISEEGSRSYEQYF.

The V and J genes are TRBV4-1 and TRBJ2-1; TRBD2 aligns across 11 bases. Germline V gene lookup returns CDR1 MGHRA and CDR2 YSYEKL. Trimming removed 4 bases from V and 0 bases from J; junction bases left unmatched: 23. The CDR3 spans 23 residues. The CDR3 DNA follows: TGCGCCAGCAGCCCCTCTGGGCTAGCGGGAGGACCCGCTCTTAATAGCTCCTACAATGAGCAGTTCTTC. Translation: CASSPSGLAGGPALNSSYNEQFF.